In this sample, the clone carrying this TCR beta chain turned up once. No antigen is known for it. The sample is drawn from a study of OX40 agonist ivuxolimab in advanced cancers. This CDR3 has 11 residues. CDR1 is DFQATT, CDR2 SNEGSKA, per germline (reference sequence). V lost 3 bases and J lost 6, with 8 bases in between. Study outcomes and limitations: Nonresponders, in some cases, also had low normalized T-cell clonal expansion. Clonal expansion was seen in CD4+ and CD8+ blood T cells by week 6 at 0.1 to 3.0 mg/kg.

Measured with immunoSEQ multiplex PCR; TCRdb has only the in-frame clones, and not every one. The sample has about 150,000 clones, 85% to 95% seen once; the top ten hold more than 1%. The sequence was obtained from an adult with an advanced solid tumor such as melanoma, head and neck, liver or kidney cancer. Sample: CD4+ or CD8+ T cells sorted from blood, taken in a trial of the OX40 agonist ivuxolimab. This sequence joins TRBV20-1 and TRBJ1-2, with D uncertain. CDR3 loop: CSASARDGYTF. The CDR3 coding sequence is TGCAGTGCTAGTGCTCGGGATGGCTACACCTTC.